The subject of this entry is one T cell receptor beta chain. This clonotype has a count of ten or more. Its antigen remains unidentified. No base-level quality is on record; no much larger clone is a single base apart. Amplification of TCR beta CDR3 regions was carried out from RNA transcripts. A first-round RT-PCR of the TCR CDR3 used the HTBI primer set with the Qiagen OneStep RT-PCR kit. Libraries were constructed in a second round of multiplex PCR, after which size selection and purification were performed. Paired-end sequencing of the libraries was performed with 100 bp reads on an Illumina HiSeq2000. The original methods were these. SOAPnuke was used to process the raw data, removing reads that contained adapters or uncalled bases, had a mean Phred below 15, or lacked an exact match to the constant primer or identifier. High-quality paired reads were merged with COPE v1.2.5, and unique nucleotide sequences were defined as clonotypes. MiTCR v1.1 was used to align clonotypes to the IMGT TRBV, TRBD and TRBJ reference segments. Only V-J combinations with frequency above 0.0001, covering about 99% of repertoires, were analysed. The TCS score was defined as F50 (clonal expansion) divided by E x V (chaos), with BLOSUM62-based TCRdist calculated between CDR3 peptides within each V-J. Welch's t-statistics and random forest reduced roughly 540 V-J features to 10 to 15, which were used in a naive Bayes classifier (R e1071). TCRdb reprocessing: public reads trimmed at Q25 with fastp, clones called with MiXCR, in-frame beta chains kept. Every CDR3 protein is listed once, alongside the most common genes and DNA of its rows. The V and J calls follow TCRdb's processing rather than the paper's. Counted in this sample were under 800,000 distinct CDR3 sequences; about 14% of them appeared once. The biggest ten clones account for 9.5% to 13% of the sample.

This record belongs to a study of T cells in Graves' hyperthyroidism and ophthalmopathy (dated by TCRdb to 2018 to 2020). For the study in its entirety: Peripheral blood samples were taken at initial diagnosis, before any treatment was given. TCR Vbeta CDR3 sequencing of 135 peripheral blood samples (around 45 ophthalmopathy, 75 or so hyperthyroidism and some 17 progressor patients) is reported in the paper. To identify TCR V-J signatures that set the groups apart, the researchers used a discovery cohort of 95 to 100 patients, made up of under 45 with Graves' ophthalmopathy and some 55 with stable Graves' hyperthyroidism. Prospective prediction of ophthalmopathy was tested in an independent validation cohort consisting of some 18 hyperthyroidism patients and approximately 16 patients who later progressed to ophthalmopathy. For training and testing, the 100 patients in the discovery cohort were randomly divided in a 7:3 ratio. After sampling, hyperthyroidism patients received methimazole starting at 30 mg daily, and ophthalmopathy patients received high-dose intravenous methylprednisolone. Thyroid tissue and blood T-cell repertoires from several Graves' hyperthyroidism patients were also compared in the study. The research as a whole found: A model built on a 13 V-J signature distinguished ophthalmopathy from stable hyperthyroidism, reaching 87.88% sensitivity and around 81% specificity in cross-validation and 80%/75% in testing. In validation, the model predicted progression to ophthalmopathy a median of about 5.9 months before onset, with approximately 70% sensitivity and roughly 72% specificity. Most expanded thyroid clonotypes (frequency above 0.001) were also detected in blood, suggesting blood repertoires may reflect thyroid immune responses. No statistical method was used to set the sample size in advance, and investigators knew the group allocation.

From the germline V gene, CDR1 is SGHTA and CDR2 is FQGNSA. The cysteine opens and the phenylalanine closes a CDR3 of 13 amino acids. Of all the DNA, just the CDR3 is kept, 39 bases in frame from base 1. V loses 5 bases, J loses 1 base, and the germline ends lie 9 bases apart. A patient counted as having stable Graves' hyperthyroidism if no progression to ophthalmopathy occurred over 18 months of follow-up. Hyperthyroidism patients were newly diagnosed, with disease duration under 2 months, and aged 18 to 65 years. Patients with uncontrolled infections, other autoimmune diseases, pregnancy or lactation were excluded. Diagnoses were based on clinical symptoms, serum thyroxine and TRAb, thyroid ultrasound and orbital computed tomography. PBMCs were separated from around 9.1 ml of fresh peripheral blood using Ficoll-Paque density gradient centrifugation. Total RNA was extracted using Trizol reagent, and RNA quality was assessed on an Agilent 2100 Bioanalyzer.

Sequenced material: blood. The sequence derives from a young woman with Graves' hyperthyroidism. This chain joins TRBV7-2 to TRBJ2-7; the D gene is unclear. The CDR3 region reads CASSGHTSYEQYF. At the DNA level, the sequence is TGTGCCAGCAGCGGTCACACTTCCTACGAGCAGTACTTC.